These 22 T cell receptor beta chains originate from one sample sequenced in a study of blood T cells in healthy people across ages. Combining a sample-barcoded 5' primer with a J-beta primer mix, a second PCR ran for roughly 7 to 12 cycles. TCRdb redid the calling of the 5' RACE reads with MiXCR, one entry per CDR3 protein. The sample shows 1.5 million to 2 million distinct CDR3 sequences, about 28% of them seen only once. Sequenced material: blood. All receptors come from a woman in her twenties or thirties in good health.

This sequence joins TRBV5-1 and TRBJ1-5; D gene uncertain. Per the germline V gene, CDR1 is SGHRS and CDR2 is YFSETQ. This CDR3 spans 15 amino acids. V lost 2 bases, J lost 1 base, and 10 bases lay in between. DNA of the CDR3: TGCGCCAGCAGCTTTGGCGGAGAGAGCAATCAGCCCCAGCATTTT. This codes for CASSFGGESNQPQHF.

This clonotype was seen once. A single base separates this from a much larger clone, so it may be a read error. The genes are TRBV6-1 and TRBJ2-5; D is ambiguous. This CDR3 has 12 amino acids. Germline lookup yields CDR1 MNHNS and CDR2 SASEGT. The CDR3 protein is CAGSDYQETQYF. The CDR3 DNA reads TGTGCCGGCAGTGACTACCAAGAGACCCAGTACTTC.

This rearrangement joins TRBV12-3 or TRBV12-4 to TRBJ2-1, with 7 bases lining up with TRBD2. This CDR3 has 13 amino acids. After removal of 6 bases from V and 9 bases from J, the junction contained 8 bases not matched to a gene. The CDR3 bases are TGTGCCAGCAGCCAAATTATAGCGGGTGAGCAGTTCTTC. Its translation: CASSQIIAGEQFF.

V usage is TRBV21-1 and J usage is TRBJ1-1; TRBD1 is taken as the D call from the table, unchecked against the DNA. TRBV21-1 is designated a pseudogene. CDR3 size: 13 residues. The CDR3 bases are TGTGCCAGCAGCAACCAAAGGGGCACTGAAGCTTTCTTT. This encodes CASSNQRGTEAFF.

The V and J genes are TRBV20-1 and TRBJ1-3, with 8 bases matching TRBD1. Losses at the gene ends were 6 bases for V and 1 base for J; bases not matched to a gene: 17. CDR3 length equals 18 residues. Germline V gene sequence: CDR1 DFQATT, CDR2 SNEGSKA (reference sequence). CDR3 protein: CSAFIPRGQRASGNTIYF. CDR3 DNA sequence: TGCAGTGCGTTTATACCCAGGGGGCAGCGGGCTTCTGGAAACACCATATATTTT.

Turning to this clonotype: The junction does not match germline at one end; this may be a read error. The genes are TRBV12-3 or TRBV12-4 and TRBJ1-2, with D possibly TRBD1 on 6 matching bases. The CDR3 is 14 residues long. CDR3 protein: CASSLGARAYGYTF. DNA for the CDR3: TGCGCCAGCAGTTTGGGGGCCAGGGCCTATGGCTACACCTTC.

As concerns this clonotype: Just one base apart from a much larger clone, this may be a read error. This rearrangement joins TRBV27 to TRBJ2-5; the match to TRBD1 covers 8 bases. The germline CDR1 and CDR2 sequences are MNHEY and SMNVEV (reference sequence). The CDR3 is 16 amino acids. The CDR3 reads CVSSPRTGISQETQYF. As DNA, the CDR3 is TGTGTCAGCAGTCCGCGGACAGGGATATCCCAAGAGACCCAGTACTTC.

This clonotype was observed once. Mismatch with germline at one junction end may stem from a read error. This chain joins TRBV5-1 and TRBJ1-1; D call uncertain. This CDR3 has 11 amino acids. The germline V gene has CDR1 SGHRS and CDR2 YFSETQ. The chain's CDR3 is CASSAGPEDFF. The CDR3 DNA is TGCGCCAGCAGCGCGGGCCCTGAAGATTTCTTT.

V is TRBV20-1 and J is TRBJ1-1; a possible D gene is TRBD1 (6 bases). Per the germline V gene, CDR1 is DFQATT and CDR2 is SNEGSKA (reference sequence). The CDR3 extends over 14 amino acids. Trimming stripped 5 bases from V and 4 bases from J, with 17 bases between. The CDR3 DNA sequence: TGCAGTGCTTCCCGGGACACCAGCTTCACTGAAGCTTTCTTT. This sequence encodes CSASRDTSFTEAFF.

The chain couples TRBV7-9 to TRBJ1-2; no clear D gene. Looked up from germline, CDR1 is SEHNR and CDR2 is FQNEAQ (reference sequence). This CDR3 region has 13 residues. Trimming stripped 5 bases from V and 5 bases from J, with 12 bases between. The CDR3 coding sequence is TGTGCCAGCAGCCTATTGGTGGGATATGGCTACACCTTC. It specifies CASSLLVGYGYTF.

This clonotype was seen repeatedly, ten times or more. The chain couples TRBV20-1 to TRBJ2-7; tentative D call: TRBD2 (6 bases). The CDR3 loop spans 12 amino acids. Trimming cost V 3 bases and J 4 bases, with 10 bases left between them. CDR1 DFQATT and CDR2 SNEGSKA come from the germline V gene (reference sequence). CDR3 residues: CSASGSTYEQYF. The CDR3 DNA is TGCAGTGCTAGCGGGAGTACATACGAGCAGTACTTC.

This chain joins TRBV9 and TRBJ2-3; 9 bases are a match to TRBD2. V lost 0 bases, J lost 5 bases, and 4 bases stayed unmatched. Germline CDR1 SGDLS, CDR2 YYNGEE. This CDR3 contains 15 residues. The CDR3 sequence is CASSVGSGSQDTQYF. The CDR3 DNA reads TGTGCCAGCAGCGTAGGTAGCGGGAGTCAAGATACGCAGTATTTT. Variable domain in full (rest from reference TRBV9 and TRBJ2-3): DSGVTQTPKHLITATGQRVTLRCSPRSGDLSVYWYQQSLDQGLQFLIQYYNGEERAKGNILERFSAQQFPDLHSELNLSSLELGDSALYFCASSVGSGSQDTQYFGPGTRLTVL.

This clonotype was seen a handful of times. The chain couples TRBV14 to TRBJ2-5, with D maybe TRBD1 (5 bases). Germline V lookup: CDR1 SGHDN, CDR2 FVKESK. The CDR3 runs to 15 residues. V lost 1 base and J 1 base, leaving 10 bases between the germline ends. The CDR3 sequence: CASSQGGSIQETQYF. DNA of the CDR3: TGTGCCAGCAGCCAAGGGGGCAGTATCCAAGAGACCCAGTACTTC.

For the CDR3, the DNA is TGTGCCAGCAGGGACCCAGGGGGCACCGAGCAGTACTTC. Protein sequence: CASRDPGGTEQYF. The rearrangement joins TRBV6-2 or TRBV6-3 to TRBJ2-7; 8 bases align to TRBD1. The V segment lost 6 bases and the J segment 6 bases; nucleotides outside the gene matches: 7. This CDR3 comprises 13 residues. Germline V CDR1 and CDR2: MNHEY, SVGEGT.

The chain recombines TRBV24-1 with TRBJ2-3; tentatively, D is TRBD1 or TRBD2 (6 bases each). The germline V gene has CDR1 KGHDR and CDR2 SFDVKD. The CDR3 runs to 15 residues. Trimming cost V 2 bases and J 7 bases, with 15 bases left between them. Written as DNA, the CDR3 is TGTGCCACCAGTGATTGGGGAGGAGGGGGAAATACGCAGTATTTT. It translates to CATSDWGGGGNTQYF.

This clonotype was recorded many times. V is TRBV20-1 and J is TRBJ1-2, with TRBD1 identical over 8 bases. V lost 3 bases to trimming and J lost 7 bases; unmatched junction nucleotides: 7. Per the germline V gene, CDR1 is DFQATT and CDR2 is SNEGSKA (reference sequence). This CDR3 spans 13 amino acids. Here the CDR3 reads CSASRRGPGGYTF. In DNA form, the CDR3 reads TGCAGTGCTAGTCGCAGGGGGCCTGGTGGCTACACCTTC.

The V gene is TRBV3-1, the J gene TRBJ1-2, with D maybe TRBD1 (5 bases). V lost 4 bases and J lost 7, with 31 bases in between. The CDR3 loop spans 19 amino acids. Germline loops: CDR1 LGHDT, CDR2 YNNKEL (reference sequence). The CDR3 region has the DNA TGTGCCAGCAGCCCACCCCGCGGGGAGGATCCCAGGGAAGGCGGTGGCTACACCTTC. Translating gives CASSPPRGEDPREGGGYTF.

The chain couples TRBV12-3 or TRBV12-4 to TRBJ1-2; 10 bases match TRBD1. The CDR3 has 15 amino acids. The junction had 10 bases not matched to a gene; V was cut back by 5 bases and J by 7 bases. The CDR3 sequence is CASSLPSTGGTGYTF. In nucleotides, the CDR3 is TGTGCCAGCAGTCTACCTTCGACAGGGGGCACTGGCTACACCTTC.

The CDR3 loop is CAWEQGTNEKLFF. The CDR3 nucleotides read TGTGCCTGGGAACAGGGCACTAATGAAAAACTGTTTTTT. The genes are TRBV30 and TRBJ1-4, with D tentatively TRBD1 (6 bases). Trimming shortened V by 5 bases and J by 2 bases, and 9 bases separated the two germline ends. The length of the CDR3 is 13 residues. CDR1 and CDR2 from the germline V gene are GTSNPN and SVGIG (reference sequence). Drawing the rest from reference TRBV30 and TRBJ1-4, the complete variable domain is SQTIHQWPATLVQPVGSPLSLECTVEGTSNPNLYWYRQAAGRGLQLLFYSVGIGQISSEVPQNLSASRPQDRQFILSSKKLLLSDSGFYLCAWEQGTNEKLFFGSGTQLSVL.

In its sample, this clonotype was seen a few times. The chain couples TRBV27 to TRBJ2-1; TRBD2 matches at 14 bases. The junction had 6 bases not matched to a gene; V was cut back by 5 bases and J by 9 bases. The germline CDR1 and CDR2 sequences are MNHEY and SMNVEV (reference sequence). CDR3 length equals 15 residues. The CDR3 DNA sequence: TGTGCCAGCAGTGTCCGACTAGCGGGAGGGGGTGAGCAGTTCTTC. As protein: CASSVRLAGGGEQFF.

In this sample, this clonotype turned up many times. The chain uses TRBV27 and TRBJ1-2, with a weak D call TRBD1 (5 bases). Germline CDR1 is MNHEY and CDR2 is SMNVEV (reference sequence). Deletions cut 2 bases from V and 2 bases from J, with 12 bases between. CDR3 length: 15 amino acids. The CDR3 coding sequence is TGTGCCAGCAGTTTAAAGGGGTGGGGGAACTATGGCTACACCTTC. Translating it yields CASSLKGWGNYGYTF.

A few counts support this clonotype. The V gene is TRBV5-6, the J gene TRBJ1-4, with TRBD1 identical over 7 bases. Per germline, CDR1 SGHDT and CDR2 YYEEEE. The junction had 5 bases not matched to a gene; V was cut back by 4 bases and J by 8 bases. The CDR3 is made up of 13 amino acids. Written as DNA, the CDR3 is TGTGCCAGCAGCGAAAAGGGACAGGAAAAACTGTTTTTT. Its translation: CASSEKGQEKLFF.